The 30 T cell receptor beta chains listed next were all sequenced from one sample in a study of T cells expressing NK-cell markers. Each CDR3 protein gets one entry in TCRdb, which reprocessed the 5' RACE reads and gives no DNA. The table gives around 470,000 distinct CDR3 sequences; the top ten clones make up more than 1.4% of it. The sequencing input was blood T cells: a sorted CD56 or NKG2C T cell subset, CD4+ or CD8+ T cells, or bulk PBMC T cells (not recorded which). All receptors derive from a woman in her fifties or sixties in good health.

The chain combines TRBV15 with TRBJ2-3; TCRdb's assignment of TRBD1 cannot be checked, as there is no DNA. CDR1 and CDR2 (germline): LNHNV, YYDKDF (reference sequence). There are 14 residues in the CDR3. CDR3 protein: CATQQGVWADTQYF.

V usage is TRBV3-1 and J usage is TRBJ2-1; as DNA is missing, the TRBD1 call by TCRdb cannot be tested. Germline CDR1 is LGHDT and CDR2 is YNNKEL (reference sequence). CDR3 length equals 15 residues. Here the CDR3 reads CASSPARSPGNEQFF.

The CDR3 sequence: CASRLPLSTLRGTIPSNTGELFF. The V gene is TRBV5-1, the J gene TRBJ2-2; there is no DNA to check the TCRdb D call of TRBD2. The CDR3 sequence is 23 residues long. CDR1 is SGHRS, CDR2 YFSETQ, per germline.

This chain's CDR3 is CASSFNGGAQEQYF. V gene TRBV12-3 or TRBV12-4 combines with J gene TRBJ2-7. This CDR3 spans 14 amino acids.

This chain uses TRBV4-1 with TRBJ2-3; TCRdb returns TRBD2, unconfirmable since there is no DNA. Per the germline V gene, CDR1 is MGHRA and CDR2 is YSYEKL. This CDR3 has 16 residues. This CDR3 reads CASSQPRAGAADTQYF.

The genes are TRBV20-1 and TRBJ1-1. Germline assignment: CDR1 DFQATT and CDR2 SNEGSKA (reference sequence). The CDR3 loop spans 15 amino acids. The chain's CDR3 is CSARGSGLSSTEAFF.

The chain has TRBV20-1 and TRBJ2-3; the TCRdb D gene call, TRBD2, has no DNA to confirm it. The CDR3 covers 15 residues. CDR1 is DFQATT and CDR2 is SNEGSKA in the germline V gene (reference sequence). CDR3 protein: CSAPRVLSSTDTQYF.

V and J are TRBV12-3 or TRBV12-4 and TRBJ1-5; TCRdb returns TRBD1, unconfirmable since there is no DNA. This CDR3 has 14 amino acids. The CDR3 loop reads CASSLKGGGQPQHF.

V and J are TRBV4-2 and TRBJ2-2; TCRdb returns TRBD2, unconfirmable since there is no DNA. Germline V CDR1 and CDR2: LGHNA, YNFKEQ. The CDR3 covers 16 residues. The CDR3 sequence: CASSLGLAGDPGELFF.

The V gene is TRBV5-5, the J gene TRBJ1-5; lacking DNA, the TRBD1 call made by TCRdb goes unchecked. The CDR3 contains 14 residues. The germline gives CDR1 SGHKS, CDR2 YYEKEE (reference sequence). This chain's CDR3 is CASSLVGTAQPQHF. Filled out from reference TRBV5-5 and TRBJ1-5, the complete variable domain reads DAGVTQSPTHLIKTRGQQVTLRCSPISGHKSVSWYQQVLGQGPQFIFQYYEKEERGRGNFPDRFSARQFPNYSSELNVNALLLGDSALYLCASSLVGTAQPQHFGDGTRLSIL.

The chain links TRBV28 to TRBJ2-2; TCRdb returns TRBD2, unconfirmable since there is no DNA. This CDR3 is built from 18 residues. Per germline, CDR1 MDHEN and CDR2 SYDVKM. This CDR3 is CASSLLMSGRISSGELFF.

The chain carries TRBV6-5 and TRBJ2-7. The CDR3 sequence is 17 residues long. In germline, CDR1 is MNHEY, CDR2 SVGAGI. CDR3 sequence: CASSYSKRQFTAYEQYF.

This rearrangement joins TRBV12-3 or TRBV12-4 to TRBJ2-5. CDR3 size: 14 residues. The CDR3 loop reads CASRLGSIQETQYF.

The genes are TRBV5-4 and TRBJ2-2; TCRdb's D call of TRBD2 is untestable without DNA. This CDR3 spans 15 amino acids. Germline CDR1 is SGHNT and CDR2 is YYREEE (reference sequence). The CDR3 sequence: CASSLPGPLGGELFF.

The gene calls are TRBV3-1 and TRBJ2-1; as DNA is missing, the TRBD2 call by TCRdb cannot be tested. CDR1 LGHDT and CDR2 YNNKEL come from the germline V gene (reference sequence). This CDR3 has 15 amino acids. The CDR3 is CASSWGLATNNEQFF.

The rearrangement uses TRBV7-8 and TRBJ2-1. Germline V gene data show CDR1 as SGHVS and CDR2 as FQNEAQ. This CDR3 has 13 residues. CDR3 sequence: CASSLQTLNEQFF. The full variable domain, rest sourced from reference TRBV7-8 and TRBJ2-1, is GAGVSQSPRYKVAKRGQDVALRCDPISGHVSLFWYQQALGQGPEFLTYFQNEAQLDKSGLPSDRFFAERPEGSVSTLKIQRTQQEDSAVYLCASSLQTLNEQFFGPGTRLTVL.

The V and J genes are TRBV12-3 or TRBV12-4 and TRBJ1-5; absent DNA, TCRdb's TRBD1 call cannot be checked. The CDR3 is 15 residues long. This CDR3 reads CASRETGPSNQPQHF.

The chain carries TRBV29-1 and TRBJ2-1; TCRdb outputs TRBD2, but without DNA this stays unchecked. The CDR3 contains 15 residues. From germline, CDR1 is SQVTM and CDR2 ANQGSEA. CDR3 sequence reads: CSVEITSGWTNEQFF.

This chain joins TRBV18 and TRBJ1-1. The CDR3 is 12 amino acids. Germline V lookup: CDR1 KGHSH, CDR2 LQKENI. CDR3 protein: CASSPTLTEAFF.

The V call is TRBV5-1, the J call TRBJ2-1; TCRdb returns TRBD2, unconfirmable since there is no DNA. Per the germline V gene, CDR1 is SGHRS and CDR2 is YFSETQ. This CDR3 comprises 18 residues. The CDR3 protein is CASNLGTSGRAKYNEQFF. The full variable domain, completed using reference TRBV5-1 and TRBJ2-1, is KAGVTQTPRYLIKTRGQQVTLSCSPISGHRSVSWYQQTPGQGLQFLFEYFSETQRNKGNFPGRFSGRQFSNSRSEMNVSTLELGDSALYLCASNLGTSGRAKYNEQFFGPGTRLTVL.

The J gene is TRBJ2-5, the V gene TRBV18. CDR1 is KGHSH, CDR2 LQKENI, per germline. The CDR3 sequence is 14 residues long. The CDR3 is CASSPQQSLGTQYF.

The chain carries TRBV7-6 and TRBJ2-1; the TCRdb D gene call, TRBD2, has no DNA to confirm it. Germline-derived CDR1 and CDR2 are SGHVS and FNYEAQ. The CDR3 sequence is 18 residues long. The CDR3 sequence: CASSLVGEGLAGVDEQFF.

This chain joins TRBV5-1 and TRBJ1-3; as DNA is missing, the TRBD1 call by TCRdb cannot be tested. From germline, CDR1 is SGHRS and CDR2 YFSETQ. There are 16 residues in the CDR3. The CDR3 reads CASSHGTGGNGNTIYF.

J is TRBJ2-1 and V is TRBV24-1; TCRdb selects TRBD2, and the lack of DNA leaves this call unchecked. Germline assignment: CDR1 KGHDR and CDR2 SFDVKD. This CDR3 region has 16 residues. CDR3 loop: CATSDPQGLVANEQFF.

The V gene is TRBV5-1, the J gene TRBJ2-6; TCRdb picks TRBD1, but there is no DNA to check that call. Germline V lookup: CDR1 SGHRS, CDR2 YFSETQ. The CDR3 spans 16 residues. The CDR3 reads CASSFSQGPGANVLTF.

The gene calls are TRBV24-1 and TRBJ2-2; TCRdb gives TRBD2 as the D gene, but with no DNA this cannot be confirmed. The CDR3 is 17 amino acids. Per the germline V gene, CDR1 is KGHDR and CDR2 is SFDVKD. The chain's CDR3 is CATSDWTGGQNTGELFF.

The chain uses TRBV28 and TRBJ2-5. Germline CDR1 reads MDHEN; CDR2 reads SYDVKM. This CDR3 spans 15 amino acids. The CDR3: CASSLGSGNQETQYF.

The chain combines TRBV29-1 with TRBJ2-6; the D gene TCRdb calls, TRBD1, cannot be checked with no DNA. The germline gives CDR1 SQVTM, CDR2 ANQGSEA. The CDR3 loop spans 18 amino acids. The CDR3 reads CSVEVRTGGLSGANVLTF. Full variable domain (missing parts from reference TRBV29-1 and TRBJ2-6): SAVISQKPSRDICQRGTSLTIQCQVDSQVTMMFWYRQQPGQSLTLIATANQGSEATYESGFVIDKFPISRPNLTFSTLTVSNMSPEDSSIYLCSVEVRTGGLSGANVLTFGAGSRLTVL.

The rearrangement links TRBV12-3 or TRBV12-4 to TRBJ1-5; the TCRdb call, TRBD1, lacks DNA for checking. The CDR3 covers 14 residues. CDR3 residues: CASSNRGPRQPQHF.

V gene TRBV2 combines with J gene TRBJ2-7. The CDR3 is 12 residues long. Germline CDR1 is SNHLY and CDR2 is FYNNEI. CDR3 sequence reads: CASSVNGWEQYF.